What follows are 4 T cell receptor beta chains derived from one specimen sequenced in a study of radiation and T cells in renal cell carcinoma. Measured with immunoSEQ multiplex PCR; TCRdb has only the in-frame clones, and not every one. This sample has about 78,000 clones, with approximately 90% found just once. Time point here: blood 4 weeks post-SBRT, at nephrectomy. Treatment here: 15 Gy SBRT to primary tumor, nephrectomy 4 weeks later. The material was blood, obtained from a patient whose treatment included radiotherapy and nephrectomy. The receptors originated from a woman aged 70 to 79 with renal cell carcinoma.

This chain links TRBV29-1 with TRBJ1-1; the match to TRBD1 covers 8 bases. This CDR3 contains 14 residues. Germline CDR1 reads SQVTM; CDR2 reads ANQGSEA. The V and J ends lost 7 bases and 0 bases, in that order; junction bases with no gene match: 7. As DNA, the CDR3 is TGCAGCGGGGTCAGACAGGGGATGAACACTGAAGCTTTCTTT. Translated, it gives CSGVRQGMNTEAFF.

In its sample, this clone was seen a few times. The chain is built from TRBV7-2 and TRBJ2-7; 11 nucleotides match TRBD2. V lost 5 bases and J lost 0; bases outside the gene matches: 6. This CDR3 has 16 amino acids. Germline CDR1 SGHTA, CDR2 FQGNSA. CDR3 residues: CASSHEGTSGSYEQYF. The CDR3 DNA reads TGTGCCAGCAGCCACGAGGGGACTAGCGGCTCCTACGAGCAGTACTTC.

The chain uses TRBV5-4 and TRBJ2-2, with 9 positions matching TRBD2. The CDR3 covers 15 residues. V gave up 5 bases and J gave up 2 bases; unmatched junction bases: 4. The germline V gene has CDR1 SGHNT and CDR2 YYREEE (reference sequence). The CDR3 nucleotides read TGTGCCAGCAGAGCCGGGACTAGCAACACCGGGGAGCTGTTTTTT. It codes for CASRAGTSNTGELFF. The whole variable domain, remainder taken from reference TRBV5-4 and TRBJ2-2, is ETGVTQSPTHLIKTRGQQVTLRCSSQSGHNTVSWYQQALGQGPQFIFQYYREEENGRGNFPPRFSGLQFPNYSSELNVNALELDDSALYLCASRAGTSNTGELFFGEGSRLTVL.

The chain carries TRBV9 and TRBJ1-2, with 8 bases fitting TRBD1. The CDR3 length is 15 residues. The V and J ends lost 3 bases and 4 bases, in that order; junction bases with no gene match: 8. Germline values: CDR1 SGDLS, CDR2 YYNGEE. The CDR3, as DNA: TGTGCCAGCAGCGCGGACGGACAGGGCGCCTATGGCTACACCTTC. Protein product: CASSADGQGAYGYTF.